The 14 T cell receptor beta chains in this list originate from one sample, sequenced in a study of CD8 T cells in ankylosing spondylitis. Study-wide points: For ankylosing spondylitis blood, a TCR beta motif of seven to nine highly homologous variants appeared characteristic.

TCRdb passed the 5' RACE reads through MiXCR, listing each CDR3 protein once. Among hundreds of thousands of distinct CDR3 sequences, 15% to 20% were seen once, and the ten largest hold just over 1%. The antigens of these receptors remain unknown. Sequencing was carried out using blood, either unsorted or a sorted T cell fraction (not recorded which). Source of these receptors: a male donor with ankylosing spondylitis.

Comments on this clonotype: One end of the junction is discordant with germline, which a read error may explain. The rearrangement uses TRBV29-1 and TRBJ2-1; 8 bases are shared with TRBD1. The CDR3 is 13 residues long. Per the germline V gene, CDR1 is SQVTM and CDR2 is ANQGSEA. CDR3 region: CSVEIRGRYGPIF. In DNA form, the CDR3 reads TGCAGCGTTGAGATCAGGGGGCGTTATGGACCCATCTTC.

A few counts support this clonotype. This sequence joins TRBV5-5 and TRBJ2-7; D could derive from TRBD1 or TRBD2 (5 bases each). This CDR3 contains 12 residues. CDR1 is SGHKS and CDR2 is YYEKEE in the germline V gene (reference sequence). V lost 3 bases and J lost 9, with 13 bases in between. For the CDR3, the DNA is TGTGCCAGCAGCTCATGGGACGGGGTGCAGTACTTC. It specifies CASSSWDGVQYF.

This sequence joins TRBV5-1 and TRBJ2-7; 9 nucleotides agree with TRBD1. CDR1 is SGHRS and CDR2 is YFSETQ in the germline V gene. Unmatched junction bases numbered 10, after V lost 6 bases and J lost 3 bases. This CDR3 has 15 residues. The CDR3 nucleotides read TGCGCCAGCACAACGACCGGGACAGGGAGCTACGAGCAGTACTTC. Protein: CASTTTGTGSYEQYF.

This clonotype was counted at least ten times. The gene calls are TRBV29-1 and TRBJ2-1; the match to TRBD2 covers 9 bases. CDR1 and CDR2 from the germline V gene are SQVTM and ANQGSEA. The CDR3 contains 14 residues. The V and J ends lost 7 bases and 5 bases, in that order; junction bases with no gene match: 9. The CDR3 coding sequence is TGCAGCGGAGCCGGGACTAGCACAAACAATGAGCAGTTCTTC. Its protein product is CSGAGTSTNNEQFF.

This clonotype was picked up a small number of times. The CDR3 is CASSGVGQAYSYNEQFF. As DNA, the CDR3 is TGTGCCAGCAGTGGTGTTGGGCAGGCCTACTCCTACAATGAGCAGTTCTTC. The J gene is TRBJ2-1, the V gene TRBV2, with D hard to call. With 4 bases removed from V and 0 bases from J, the gap between germline ends came to 16 bases. This CDR3 comprises 17 residues. Germline CDR1 SNHLY, CDR2 FYNNEI.

CDR3 in DNA: TGTGCCAGCAGCTTGGAGGCGAGGGGGGCCGCCTACGAGCAGTACTTC. Amino acids: CASSLEARGAAYEQYF. This sequence joins TRBV5-5 and TRBJ2-7; D tentatively reads TRBD1 or TRBD2 (6 bases each). V was clipped by 0 bases and J by 2 bases, with 15 bases between them. Germline CDR1 and CDR2: SGHKS and YYEKEE (reference sequence). The CDR3 has 16 residues.

The rearrangement joins TRBV20-1 to TRBJ2-7, with 9 nucleotides matching TRBD2. CDR1 DFQATT and CDR2 SNEGSKA come from the germline V gene (reference sequence). The J segment lost 3 bases and the V segment lost 3 bases, leaving 9 bases of the junction unmatched. The CDR3 length is 15 residues. In DNA, the CDR3 is TGCAGTGCTAGGGCTAGCGGGGAGCCTTTCTACGAGCAGTACTTC. Its protein is CSARASGEPFYEQYF.

The rearrangement links TRBV2 to TRBJ2-1, with TRBD2 matching over 10 bases. Germline assignment: CDR1 SNHLY and CDR2 FYNNEI. Trimming removed 7 bases from V and 7 bases from J; junction bases left unmatched: 19. This CDR3 region has 18 residues. The CDR3 DNA sequence: TGTGCCAGCAAAGGGGTCCAGGTGGCTAGCGGGAGTGCGAATGAGCAGTTCTTC. This translates into CASKGVQVASGSANEQFF.

This clonotype was counted many times. The chain recombines TRBV12-3 or TRBV12-4 with TRBJ1-1; D not certain. V lost 1 base and J 8 bases, leaving 11 bases between the germline ends. The CDR3 totals 13 residues. DNA of the CDR3: TGTGCCAGCAGTTTAGTTGAAGGAACAGAAGCTTTCTTT. The encoded protein is CASSLVEGTEAFF.

This clonotype came up a few times. The genes are TRBV7-9 and TRBJ2-2, with D possibly being TRBD2 (6 bases). The length of the CDR3 is 16 residues. Germline loops: CDR1 SEHNR, CDR2 FQNEAQ (reference sequence). Between the trimmed V and J ends, which lost 5 bases and 3 bases, there was a span of 16 bases. The CDR3 DNA reads as TGTGCCAGCAGCGCACGCCCTAGCGTCGACACCGGGGAGCTGTTTTTT. Translating gives CASSARPSVDTGELFF.

This clonotype was counted between two and nine times. Here the CDR3 DNA reads TGTGCCAGCAGTTACTCAACCTACACAGATACGCAGTATTTT. Translated, it gives CASSYSTYTDTQYF. This sequence joins TRBV6-5 and TRBJ2-3, with unresolved D. V dropped 0 bases and J dropped 2 bases, with 6 bases sitting between them. Germline V CDR1 and CDR2: MNHEY, SVGAGI. The CDR3 length is 14 residues.

CDR3 region: CSASPRGGNQPQHF. DNA for the CDR3: TGCAGTGCTAGCCCCAGGGGGGGCAATCAGCCCCAGCATTTT. The V call is TRBV20-1, the J call TRBJ1-5, with TRBD1 matching 7 bases. The CDR3 covers 14 residues. Germline V gene sequence: CDR1 DFQATT, CDR2 SNEGSKA (reference sequence). V was pared by 3 bases and J by 2 bases, with 4 bases of the junction left unmatched.

This clonotype was seen a handful of times. The chain recombines TRBV15 with TRBJ1-4, with unresolved D. The CDR3 is 13 amino acids. CDR1 is LNHNV, CDR2 YYDKDF, per germline (reference sequence). The V gene lost 0 bases and the J gene lost 6 bases, with 5 bases spanning the gap. The CDR3 region is CATSREKDEKLFF. CDR3 coding DNA: TGTGCCACCAGCAGAGAGAAGGATGAAAAACTGTTTTTT.

This chain connects TRBV9 to TRBJ2-3; no clear D. Germline-derived CDR1 and CDR2 are SGDLS and YYNGEE. There are 16 residues in the CDR3. Trimming cost V 0 bases and J 4 bases, with 15 bases left between them. Here the CDR3 DNA reads TGTGCCAGCAGCGTAGTCGCAACCCTGGGGTCAGATACGCAGTATTTT. Translating it yields CASSVVATLGSDTQYF.